These 20 T cell receptor beta chains share one sample of origin, sequenced in a study of CD8 T cells in ankylosing spondylitis. TCRdb fed the 5' RACE reads into MiXCR, producing one record per CDR3 protein. The sample yields 200,000 to 250,000 distinct CDR3 sequences, under 8.5% seen once. The sequencing sample was made of blood, either unsorted or a sorted T cell fraction (not recorded which). The receptors shown here come from a female donor with ankylosing spondylitis or in good health (not recorded which).

This clonotype has a handful of counts. This sequence joins TRBV5-1 and TRBJ1-3, with a tentative D call TRBD1 (6 bases). CDR1 is SGHRS, CDR2 YFSETQ, per germline. The CDR3 covers 15 residues. Trimming removed 0 bases at V and 4 bases at J, with 11 bases between. For the CDR3, the DNA is TGCGCCAGCAGCTTGGCCGGGGGCAAGGGAAACACCATATATTTT. Protein sequence: CASSLAGGKGNTIYF.

This clonotype has just a few counts. The chain carries TRBV6-1 and TRBJ2-5, with D unclear. CDR1 is MNHNS and CDR2 is SASEGT in the germline V gene. V dropped 1 base and J dropped 2 bases, with 11 bases sitting between them. The CDR3 consists of 15 residues. CDR3 bases: TGTGCCAGCAGTGAAGGGCGAAGCCGGCAAGAGACCCAGTACTTC. This codes for CASSEGRSRQETQYF.

This clonotype has at least ten counts. V and J are TRBV20-1 and TRBJ1-5; D is perhaps TRBD1 (6 bases). V was shortened by 5 bases and J by 2 bases, with 16 bases between the two germline ends. The CDR3 has 15 residues. The V gene's germline CDR1 is DFQATT and CDR2 SNEGSKA (reference sequence). CDR3 loop: CSALRGGYGNQPQHF. Here the CDR3 DNA reads TGCAGTGCTCTAAGGGGGGGGTACGGCAATCAGCCCCAGCATTTT.

This clonotype came up many times. The chain employs TRBV7-8 and TRBJ2-6, with D uncertain. Between the trimmed V and J ends, which lost 1 base and 0 bases, there was a span of 7 bases. The CDR3 extends over 16 amino acids. Germline V CDR1 and CDR2: SGHVS, FQNEAQ. For the CDR3, the DNA is TGTGCCAGCAGCTTAGAGGTTTCCTCTGGGGCCAACGTCCTGACTTTC. It is translated as CASSLEVSSGANVLTF.

This clonotype showed up just once. The rearrangement joins TRBV13 to TRBJ2-2; possibly TRBD2 for D (6 bases). V lost 3 bases and J lost 1, with 9 bases in between. The CDR3 spans 15 residues. Germline V CDR1 and CDR2: PRHDT, FYEKMQ (reference sequence). The DNA of the CDR3 is TGTGCCAGCAGCTTCGATAGCGGGAACACCGGGGAGCTGTTTTTT. Its protein product is CASSFDSGNTGELFF.

At least ten counts were recorded for this clonotype. CDR3 residues: CASRGRTGRQETQYF. The DNA for the CDR3 is TGTGCCAGCAGAGGCAGAACTGGTCGACAAGAGACCCAGTACTTC. The V and J genes are TRBV6-2 or TRBV6-3 and TRBJ2-5, with D uncertain. Trimming shortened V by 6 bases and J by 2 bases, and 16 bases separated the two germline ends. Per the germline V gene, CDR1 is MNHEY and CDR2 is SVGEGT. The CDR3 totals 15 residues.

This clonotype was detected ten times or more. One end of the junction varies from germline; a read error may be responsible. The chain employs TRBV5-1 and TRBJ1-1; D gene unclear. This CDR3 region has 13 residues. Germline-derived CDR1 and CDR2 are SGHRS and YFSETQ. The CDR3 here is CASSPRGNTEAFF. CDR3 bases: TGTGCCAGCAGTCCCCGGGGGAACACTGAAGCTTTCTTT. Together with reference TRBV5-1 and TRBJ1-1, the CDR3 gives the full variable domain: KAGVTQTPRYLIKTRGQQVTLSCSPISGHRSVSWYQQTPGQGLQFLFEYFSETQRNKGNFPGRFSGRQFSNSRSEMNVSTLELGDSALYLCASSPRGNTEAFFGQGTRLTVV.

This clonotype was counted only a few times. This chain connects TRBV11-3 to TRBJ1-1, with a weak D call TRBD1 (5 bases). CDR3 length equals 13 residues. The germline V gene has CDR1 SGHNT and CDR2 YENEEA. V lost 3 bases, J lost 8 bases, and 13 bases lay in between. Written as DNA, the CDR3 is TGTGCCAGCAGCTTTCTTCCCGGGACCGAAGCTTTCTTT. Translating it yields CASSFLPGTEAFF.

This clonotype was recorded many times. This chain connects TRBV5-4 to TRBJ2-1, with D tentatively TRBD2 (6 bases). Germline V lookup: CDR1 SGHNT, CDR2 YYREEE (reference sequence). The CDR3 loop spans 14 amino acids. V lost 6 bases to trimming and J lost 3 bases, with 13 bases between them. CDR3 residues: CASKAGGNYNEQFF. CDR3 bases: TGTGCCAGCAAGGCCGGGGGAAACTACAATGAGCAGTTCTTC.

This clonotype occurred many times. The gene calls are TRBV25-1 and TRBJ2-1; D is ambiguous. Germline V gene data show CDR1 as MGHDK and CDR2 as SYGVNS. Trimming removed 6 bases at V and 1 base at J, with 10 bases between. This CDR3 has 14 residues. CDR3 residues: CASSGRRSYNEQFF. The CDR3 nucleotides are TGTGCCAGCAGCGGGCGGCGTTCCTACAATGAGCAGTTCTTC. Using reference TRBV25-1 and TRBJ2-1 for the parts outside the CDR3, the full variable domain is EADIYQTPRYLVIGTGKKITLECSQTMGHDKMYWYQQDPGMELHLIHYSYGVNSTEKGDLSSESTVSRIRTEHFPLTLESARPSHTSQYLCASSGRRSYNEQFFGPGTRLTVL.

This clonotype occurred a few times. This may stem from a read error, because a much larger clone lies one nucleotide away. The V and J genes are TRBV29-1 and TRBJ1-4, with 8 bases identical to TRBD1. Germline V lookup: CDR1 SQVTM, CDR2 ANQGSEA. J gave up 8 bases and V 8 bases, and 7 bases lay outside the gene matches. CDR3 length equals 12 residues. The CDR3 bases are TGCAGCACCAAGACAGGGGCGGAAAAACTGTTTTTT. This codes for CSTKTGAEKLFF.

This clonotype was observed many times. The chain couples TRBV25-1 to TRBJ2-3; D tentatively reads TRBD1 or TRBD2 (5 bases each). CDR1 MGHDK and CDR2 SYGVNS come from the germline V gene. The length of the CDR3 is 15 residues. The germline V and J ends were trimmed by 7 bases and 1 base, with 15 bases remaining between them. The chain's CDR3 is CASTLGVSGTDTQYF. The CDR3 DNA sequence: TGTGCCAGCACCTTAGGGGTTAGCGGCACAGATACGCAGTATTTT.

This chain connects TRBV7-7 to TRBJ2-2, with D possibly being TRBD1 (6 bases). Germline V lookup: CDR1 SSHAT, CDR2 FNYEAQ (reference sequence). Trimming left V 4 bases short and J 7 bases short, with 19 bases between. The CDR3 spans 16 residues. CDR3 amino acids: CASSSRTRGIGGELFF. The CDR3 DNA reads TGTGCCAGCAGCTCCCGTACCAGGGGCATCGGCGGGGAGCTGTTTTTT.

This clonotype was seen ten or more times. CDR3 bases: TGTGCCAGCAGTTACGGGTCGAACACTGAAGCTTTCTTT. Translating gives CASSYGSNTEAFF. This chain uses TRBV6-5 with TRBJ1-1; no definite D call. The CDR3 spans 13 residues. The germline V gene has CDR1 MNHEY and CDR2 SVGAGI. V shed 2 bases and J shed 1 base, with 5 bases lying between them.

At least ten counts were recorded for this clonotype. This chain connects TRBV5-6 to TRBJ2-1, with 7 nucleotides matching TRBD2. Trimming took 4 bases from V and 6 from J; bases not matched to a gene: 10. Germline V CDR1 and CDR2: SGHDT, YYEEEE. The CDR3 extends over 15 amino acids. CDR3 DNA: TGTGCCAGCAGCCCTGTCGGGGGAGGGGTCAATGAGCAGTTCTTC. Residues: CASSPVGGGVNEQFF.

This clonotype was counted at least ten times. V gene TRBV6-5 combines with J gene TRBJ2-3, with D perhaps TRBD2 (6 bases). The CDR3 sequence is 18 residues long. Trimming shortened V by 0 bases and J by 0 bases, and 16 bases separated the two germline ends. From germline, CDR1 is MNHEY and CDR2 SVGAGI. The CDR3 DNA sequence: TGTGCCAGCAGTTACTCGCCCGCGGGGCTATCCAGCACAGATACGCAGTATTTT. Its translation: CASSYSPAGLSSTDTQYF.

This clonotype came up many times. The V gene is TRBV12-3 or TRBV12-4, the J gene TRBJ2-1; perhaps TRBD2 as D (5 bases). The CDR3 is made up of 15 amino acids. Trimming removed 6 bases from V and 0 bases from J, with 12 bases in between. The CDR3 here is CASSPQRNSYNEQFF. The CDR3 DNA sequence: TGTGCCAGCAGCCCCCAGCGGAACTCCTACAATGAGCAGTTCTTC.

This clonotype appeared many times. This CDR3 reads CASRRRSYEQYF. CDR3 bases: TGTGCCAGCAGGCGGCGCTCCTACGAGCAGTACTTC. The rearrangement joins TRBV2 to TRBJ2-7; D call uncertain. This CDR3 region has 12 residues. V gave up 6 bases and J gave up 0 bases, with 6 bases separating them. The germline V gene has CDR1 SNHLY and CDR2 FYNNEI.

This clonotype was seen a handful of times. The rearrangement links TRBV20-1 to TRBJ2-3, with D tentatively TRBD2 (7 bases). The V gene's germline CDR1 is DFQATT and CDR2 SNEGSKA (reference sequence). The V end lost 2 bases, the J end lost 5 bases, and 17 bases lay between the germline ends. The CDR3 contains 15 residues. Written as DNA, the CDR3 is TGCAGTGCTAGAAGCCCAGCGGGACATGAAGATACGCAGTATTTT. Protein sequence: CSARSPAGHEDTQYF.

In its sample, this clonotype was seen many times. J is TRBJ2-3 and V is TRBV15; 9 bases match TRBD2. The junction had 2 bases not matched to a gene; V was cut back by 3 bases and J by 1 base. Germline V CDR1 and CDR2: LNHNV, YYDKDF (reference sequence). This CDR3 spans 15 amino acids. The CDR3 sequence: CATSRRTSGTDTQYF. CDR3 sequence (DNA): TGTGCCACCAGCAGGCGGACTAGCGGCACAGATACGCAGTATTTT.